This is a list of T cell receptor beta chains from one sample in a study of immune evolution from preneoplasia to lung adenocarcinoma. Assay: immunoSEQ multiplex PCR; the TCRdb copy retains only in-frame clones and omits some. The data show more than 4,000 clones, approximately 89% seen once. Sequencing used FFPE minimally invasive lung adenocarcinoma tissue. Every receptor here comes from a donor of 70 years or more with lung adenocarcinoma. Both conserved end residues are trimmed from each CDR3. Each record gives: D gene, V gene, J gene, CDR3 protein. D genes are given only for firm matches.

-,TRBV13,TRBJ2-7,ASSLGGEQY
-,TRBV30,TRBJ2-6,AWKFSGANVLT
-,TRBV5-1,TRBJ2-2,ASSSREPAGELF
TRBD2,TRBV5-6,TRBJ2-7,ASSMTSGTEQY
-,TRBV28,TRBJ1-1,ASILGVEAF
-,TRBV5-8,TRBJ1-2,ASSGVAPNGYT
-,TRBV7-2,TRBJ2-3,ASSLDRGRGGQY
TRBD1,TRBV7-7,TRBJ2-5,ASSSNRGETQY
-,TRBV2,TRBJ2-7,ASSLVFSYEQY
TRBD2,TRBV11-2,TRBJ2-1,ASSFSASGSYNEQF
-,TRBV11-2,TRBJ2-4,ASSLEGQGGGKNIQY